The 8 T cell receptor beta chains given below trace back to one sample, sequenced in a study of blood T cell repertoires in COVID-19 (dated by TCRdb to about 2020). Receptor amplification or capture employed the immunoSEQ multiplex PCR assay. TCRdb provides this immuneACCESS table in a form limited to in-frame rearrangements. Some clones are lacking; in checked studies, under half of them reflect an unresolved V gene, and why the rest are absent is not known. The sample table shows 130,000 to 150,000 clones, and roughly 81% are seen once. 7% to 9% of the sample rests with the top ten. Sequenced sample: peripheral blood. The receptor set was obtained from a human donor with acute or convalescent COVID-19. The donor label of this sample is uncertain.

The chain carries TRBV9 and TRBJ2-1, with D possibly being TRBD1 (6 bases). CDR3 length: 16 amino acids. CDR1 SGDLS and CDR2 YYNGEE come from the germline V gene. V lost 0 bases and J lost 0, with 10 bases in between. The CDR3 DNA follows: TGTGCCAGCAGCGTAGTAGGGGGTCTCTCCTACAATGAGCAGTTCTTC. Translation gives CASSVVGGLSYNEQFF.

This chain links TRBV5-1 with TRBJ2-7, with 7 positions matching TRBD1. The V gene's germline CDR1 is SGHRS and CDR2 YFSETQ. With V trimmed by 3 bases and J by 5 bases, 8 bases remained unmatched. This CDR3 is 14 amino acids long. Here the CDR3 DNA reads TGCGCCAGCAGCTCAGAAGTAGGGGGCCACGAGCAGTACTTC. Protein: CASSSEVGGHEQYF.

The chain is built from TRBV27 and TRBJ2-7; weak D call: TRBD2 (6 bases). V was cut by 4 bases and J by 3 bases, with 13 bases left in between. CDR1 is MNHEY, CDR2 SMNVEV, per germline (reference sequence). CDR3 size: 14 residues. The DNA for the CDR3 is TGTGCCAGCAGTTCGGGGACGGGGGACTACGAGCAGTACTTC. Translated, it gives CASSSGTGDYEQYF.

The genes are TRBV4-1 and TRBJ2-3, with D hard to call. Germline V gives CDR1 MGHRA, CDR2 YSYEKL. The CDR3 spans 15 residues. The V and J ends lost 0 bases and 2 bases respectively, with 9 bases between them. In nucleotides, the CDR3 is TGCGCCAGCAGCCAAGATTGGGCACTCACAGATACGCAGTATTTT. Translating gives CASSQDWALTDTQYF.

This chain joins TRBV6-5 and TRBJ1-6; possibly TRBD1 for D (6 bases). Germline V CDR1 and CDR2: MNHEY, SVGAGI. The length of the CDR3 is 15 residues. The V end was cut by 8 bases, the J end by 10 bases, with 21 bases between. The CDR3 nucleotides are TGTGCCAGCTTTACTCTACAGGGCCCGGGGTCACCCCTCCACTTT. Amino acid sequence: CASFTLQGPGSPLHF.

This clone came up once. This chain uses TRBV6-6 with TRBJ1-4, with unresolved D. The length of the CDR3 is 14 residues. V dropped 10 bases and J dropped 0 bases, with 12 bases sitting between them. The germline V gene has CDR1 MNHNY and CDR2 SVGAGI (reference sequence). CDR3 DNA: TGTGCCACTCTCCAGGTTGCAACTAATGAAAAACTGTTTTTT. Translated: CATLQVATNEKLFF.

V usage is TRBV18 and J usage is TRBJ2-7; 12 bases agree with TRBD1. Germline CDR1 and CDR2: KGHSH and LQKENI. V shed 3 bases and J 5 bases; nucleotides not matched to a gene: 8. The CDR3 consists of 16 residues. The CDR3 spells CASSPLPGQGANEQYF. The CDR3 DNA follows: TGTGCCAGCTCACCCCTTCCGGGACAGGGGGCCAACGAGCAGTACTTC.

The chain combines TRBV5-6 with TRBJ2-2, with a weak D call TRBD2 (7 bases). CDR3 length equals 18 residues. Germline loops: CDR1 SGHDT, CDR2 YYEEEE. The ends were cut back, 4 bases at V and 7 bases at J, with 26 bases in the middle. The CDR3 sequence is CASSARAPGGHIRGELFF. The DNA of the CDR3 is TGTGCCAGCAGCGCCCGGGCCCCCGGGGGGCATATTCGCGGGGAGCTGTTTTTT.